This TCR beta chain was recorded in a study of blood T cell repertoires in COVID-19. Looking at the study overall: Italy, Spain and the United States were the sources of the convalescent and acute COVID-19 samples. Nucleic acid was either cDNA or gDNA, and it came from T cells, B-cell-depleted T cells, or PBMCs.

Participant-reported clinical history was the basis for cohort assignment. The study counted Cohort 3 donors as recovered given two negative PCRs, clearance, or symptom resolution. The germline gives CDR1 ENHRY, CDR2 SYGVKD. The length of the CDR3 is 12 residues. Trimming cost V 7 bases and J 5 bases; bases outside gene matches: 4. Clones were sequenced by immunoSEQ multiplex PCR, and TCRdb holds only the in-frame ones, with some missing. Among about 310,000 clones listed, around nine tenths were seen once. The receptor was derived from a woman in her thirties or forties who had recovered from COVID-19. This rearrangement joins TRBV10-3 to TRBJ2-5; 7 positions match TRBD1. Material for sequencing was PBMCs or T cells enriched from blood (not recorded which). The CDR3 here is CAIIQGEETQYF. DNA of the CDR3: TGTGCCATCATCCAGGGGGAGGAGACCCAGTACTTC.